This T cell receptor beta chain was recorded in a study of blood T cell repertoires in COVID-19. Overall study context: Specimens from acute and convalescent COVID-19 originated in the United States, Italy and Spain. From T cells, B-cell-depleted T cells, or PBMCs came the material, which was cDNA or gDNA.

This CDR3 spans 17 amino acids. The assay was immunoSEQ multiplex PCR, and TCRdb's table has in-frame clones only and misses some. The sample comprises about 200,000 clones, under 90% of which are singletons, and 8.9% rests with the top ten. In this sample, this clone turned up once. The receptor was isolated from a woman between 45 and 65 years old with acute COVID-19. The chain couples TRBV21-1 to TRBJ1-1; the table names TRBD1, a call not compared with the DNA. TRBV21-1 is designated a pseudogene. Sequenced input: PBMCs or T cells enriched from blood (not recorded which). The CDR3: CASSKEDISGVGAEAFF. CDR3 coding DNA: TGTGCCAGCAGCAAAGAAGACATTTCAGGGGTCGGGGCTGAAGCTTTCTTT.